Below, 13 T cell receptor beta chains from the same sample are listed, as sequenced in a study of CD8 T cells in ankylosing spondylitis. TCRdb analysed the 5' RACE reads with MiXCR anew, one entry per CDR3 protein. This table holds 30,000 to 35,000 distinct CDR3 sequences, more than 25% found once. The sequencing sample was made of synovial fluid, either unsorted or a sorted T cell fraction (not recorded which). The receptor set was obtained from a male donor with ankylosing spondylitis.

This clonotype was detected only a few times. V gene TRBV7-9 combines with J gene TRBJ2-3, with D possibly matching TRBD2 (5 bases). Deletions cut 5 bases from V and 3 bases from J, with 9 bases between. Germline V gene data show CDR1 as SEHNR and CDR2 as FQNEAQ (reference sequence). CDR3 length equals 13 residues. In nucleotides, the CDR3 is TGTGCCAGCAGCGGGAGCCGGACAGATACGCAGTATTTT. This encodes CASSGSRTDTQYF.

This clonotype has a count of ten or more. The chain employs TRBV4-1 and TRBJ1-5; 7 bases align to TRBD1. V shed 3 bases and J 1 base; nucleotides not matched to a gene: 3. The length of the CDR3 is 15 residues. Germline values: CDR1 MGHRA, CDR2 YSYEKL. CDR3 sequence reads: CASSQTGYSNQPQHF. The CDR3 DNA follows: TGCGCCAGCAGCCAGACAGGGTACAGCAATCAGCCCCAGCATTTT.

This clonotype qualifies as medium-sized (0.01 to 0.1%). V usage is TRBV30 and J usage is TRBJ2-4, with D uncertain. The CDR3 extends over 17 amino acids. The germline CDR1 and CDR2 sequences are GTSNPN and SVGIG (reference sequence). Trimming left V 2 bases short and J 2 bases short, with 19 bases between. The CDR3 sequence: CAWSPKSGRLSKNIQYF. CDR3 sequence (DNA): TGTGCCTGGAGTCCTAAGTCCGGCCGGTTATCCAAAAACATTCAGTACTTC.

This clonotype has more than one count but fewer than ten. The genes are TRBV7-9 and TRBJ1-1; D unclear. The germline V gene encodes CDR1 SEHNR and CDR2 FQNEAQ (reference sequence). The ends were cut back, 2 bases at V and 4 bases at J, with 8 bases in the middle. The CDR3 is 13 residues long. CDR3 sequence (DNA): TGTGCCAGCAGCTTACAGATTTCCACTGAAGCTTTCTTT. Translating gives CASSLQISTEAFF.

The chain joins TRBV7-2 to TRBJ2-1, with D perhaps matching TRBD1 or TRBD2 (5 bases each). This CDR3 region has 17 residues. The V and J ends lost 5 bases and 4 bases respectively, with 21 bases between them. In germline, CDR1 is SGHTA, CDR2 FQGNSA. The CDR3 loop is CASSKLMSAEGYNEQFF. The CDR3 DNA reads TGTGCCAGCAGCAAGTTGATGTCCGCAGAGGGGTACAATGAGCAGTTCTTC.

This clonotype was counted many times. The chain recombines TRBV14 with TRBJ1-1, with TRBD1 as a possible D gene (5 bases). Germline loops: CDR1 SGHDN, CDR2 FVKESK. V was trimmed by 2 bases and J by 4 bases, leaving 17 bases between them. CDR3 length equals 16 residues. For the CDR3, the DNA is TGTGCCAGCAGCCAAATCAGTCAGGGATTCGGCACTGAAGCTTTCTTT. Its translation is CASSQISQGFGTEAFF. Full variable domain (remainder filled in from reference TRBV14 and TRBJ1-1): EAGVTQFPSHSVIEKGQTVTLRCDPISGHDNLYWYRRVMGKEIKFLLHFVKESKQDESGMPNNRFLAERTGGTYSTLKVQPAELEDSGVYFCASSQISQGFGTEAFFGQGTRLTVV.

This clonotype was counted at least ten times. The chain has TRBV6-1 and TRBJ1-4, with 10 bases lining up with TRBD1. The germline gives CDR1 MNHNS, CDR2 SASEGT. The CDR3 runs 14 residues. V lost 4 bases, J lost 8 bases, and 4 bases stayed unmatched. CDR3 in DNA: TGTGCCAGCAGTGCGGGACAGGGGAGCGAAAAACTGTTTTTT. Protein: CASSAGQGSEKLFF.

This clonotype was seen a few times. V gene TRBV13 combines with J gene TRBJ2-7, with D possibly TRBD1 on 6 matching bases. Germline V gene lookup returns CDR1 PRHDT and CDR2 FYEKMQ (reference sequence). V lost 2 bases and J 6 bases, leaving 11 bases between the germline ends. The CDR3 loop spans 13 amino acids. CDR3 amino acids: CASSLTGLGEQYF. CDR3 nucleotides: TGTGCCAGCAGCTTAACAGGGTTGGGCGAGCAGTACTTC.

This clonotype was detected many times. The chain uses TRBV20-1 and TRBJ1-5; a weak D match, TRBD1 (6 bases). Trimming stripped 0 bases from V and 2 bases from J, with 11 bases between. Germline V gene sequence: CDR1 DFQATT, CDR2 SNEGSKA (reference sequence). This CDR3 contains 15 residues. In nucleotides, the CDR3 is TGCAGTGCTAGAGATTCAGGGGCGGGCAATCAGCCCCAGCATTTT. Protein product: CSARDSGAGNQPQHF.

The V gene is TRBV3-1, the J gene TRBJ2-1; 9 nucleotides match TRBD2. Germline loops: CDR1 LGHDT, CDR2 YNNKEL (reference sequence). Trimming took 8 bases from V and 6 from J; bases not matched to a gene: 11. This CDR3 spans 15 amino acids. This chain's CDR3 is CASLHGLAGSNEQFF. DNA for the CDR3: TGTGCCAGCCTCCACGGGCTAGCGGGGAGCAATGAGCAGTTCTTC.

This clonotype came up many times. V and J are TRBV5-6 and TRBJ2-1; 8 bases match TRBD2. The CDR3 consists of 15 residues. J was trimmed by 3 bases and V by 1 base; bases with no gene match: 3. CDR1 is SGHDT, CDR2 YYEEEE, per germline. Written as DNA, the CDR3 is TGTGCCAGCAGCTTGCGGGAGGGCCTCTACAATGAGCAGTTCTTC. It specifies CASSLREGLYNEQFF.

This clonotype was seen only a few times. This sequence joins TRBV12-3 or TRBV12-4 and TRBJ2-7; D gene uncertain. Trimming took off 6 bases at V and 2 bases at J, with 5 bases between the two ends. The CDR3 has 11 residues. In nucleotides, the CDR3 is TGTGCCAGCAGCAATACCTACGAGCAGTACTTC. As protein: CASSNTYEQYF.

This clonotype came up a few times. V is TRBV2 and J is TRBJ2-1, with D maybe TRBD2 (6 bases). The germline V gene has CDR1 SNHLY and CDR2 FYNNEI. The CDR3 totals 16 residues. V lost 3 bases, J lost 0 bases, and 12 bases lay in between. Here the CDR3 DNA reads TGTGCCAGCAGTGAGGAGGGTGGATTCTCCTACAATGAGCAGTTCTTC. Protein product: CASSEEGGFSYNEQFF.